Following are 30 T cell receptor beta chains from one sample sequenced in a study of blood T cell repertoires in COVID-19. Sequenced by immunoSEQ multiplex PCR; TCRdb stores in-frame clones only, minus some. The sample holds some 140,000 clones, more than 75% seen once. Material: peripheral blood. All receptors derive from an older man with acute or convalescent COVID-19.

CDR3 nucleotides: TGTGCCAGCAGGAAAAGTGGGGGACAGGGGGCTTCTGAAGCTTTCTTT. As protein: CASRKSGGQGASEAFF. The rearrangement uses TRBV7-3 and TRBJ1-1; 12 nucleotides match TRBD1. The length of the CDR3 is 16 residues. Trimming took 6 bases from V and 6 from J; bases not matched to a gene: 11. Germline V gene lookup returns CDR1 SGHTA and CDR2 FQGTGA.

This chain's CDR3 is CASRQDYSTEAFF. In DNA form, the CDR3 reads TGTGCCAGCAGACAGGACTACTCCACTGAAGCTTTCTTT. The J gene is TRBJ1-1, the V gene TRBV2; a weak D match, TRBD1 (5 bases). Germline-derived CDR1 and CDR2 are SNHLY and FYNNEI. CDR3 length: 13 amino acids. Trimming cost V 6 bases and J 4 bases, with 12 bases left between them.

This sequence joins TRBV11-2 and TRBJ2-5; 9 positions match TRBD2. CDR1 and CDR2 from the germline V gene are SGHAT and FQNNGV. With 0 bases clipped from V and 7 bases from J, the junction kept 9 bases outside the gene matches. There are 16 residues in the CDR3. DNA for the CDR3: TGTGCCAGCAGCTTAGAAAGACTAGCGGCCGGAGGGACCCAGTACTTC. Translation: CASSLERLAAGGTQYF.

J is TRBJ2-1 and V is TRBV30; D is perhaps TRBD2 (6 bases). V lost 8 bases to trimming and J lost 3 bases, with 17 bases between them. CDR1 is GTSNPN and CDR2 is SVGIG in the germline V gene (reference sequence). The CDR3 has 14 residues. CDR3 sequence reads: CARDRDSGYNEQFF. CDR3 DNA sequence: TGTGCCCGCGACCGGGACTCCGGCTACAATGAGCAGTTCTTC.

The chain recombines TRBV5-1 with TRBJ2-3; the match to TRBD1 covers 9 bases. From germline, CDR1 is SGHRS and CDR2 YFSETQ. V gave up 0 bases and J gave up 1 base; unmatched junction bases: 6. The CDR3 has 17 residues. CDR3 DNA: TGCGCCAGCAGCTTGGGACAGGGGGTCACGGGCACAGATACGCAGTATTTT. Protein sequence: CASSLGQGVTGTDTQYF.

This clone was found a few times. V is TRBV4-2 and J is TRBJ1-4; possible D gene TRBD1, 5 bases. The CDR3 covers 15 residues. V was pared by 4 bases and J by 6 bases, with 15 bases between. The germline gives CDR1 LGHNA, CDR2 YNFKEQ. CDR3 loop: CASSPLGRVDEKLFF. The DNA of the CDR3 is TGTGCCAGCAGCCCCCTCGGCAGGGTTGATGAAAAACTGTTTTTT.

CDR3 sequence (DNA): TGTGCCAGCAGTTACTCTGGGAAGGGGAGCACAGATACGCAGTATTTT. Its protein is CASSYSGKGSTDTQYF. This chain connects TRBV6-2 or TRBV6-3 to TRBJ2-3; D is perhaps TRBD1 (5 bases). CDR1 is MNHEY and CDR2 is SVGEGT in the germline V gene. With 0 bases removed from V and 0 bases from J, the gap between germline ends came to 10 bases. There are 16 residues in the CDR3.

This clone was counted many times. CDR3 bases: TGCGCCAGCAGCCAAGGTGAGAGGCAGCCCCAGCATTTT. Encoded protein: CASSQGERQPQHF. The chain carries TRBV4-3 and TRBJ1-5, with unresolved D. CDR3 size: 13 residues. Germline V CDR1 and CDR2: LGHNA, YSLEER. The V and J ends lost 1 base and 7 bases respectively, with 8 bases between them.

This clone turned up a few times. This chain links TRBV28 with TRBJ1-6, with a possible D match to TRBD1 (5 bases). Germline CDR1 MDHEN, CDR2 SYDVKM. Trimming took off 6 bases at V and 4 bases at J, with 13 bases between the two ends. This CDR3 comprises 15 residues. The CDR3 DNA reads as TGTGCCAGCAGACAATCCGGGACTTATAATTCACCCCTCCACTTT. It is translated as CASRQSGTYNSPLHF.

V is TRBV3-1 (or the pseudogene TRBV3-2) and J is TRBJ2-3, with 8 bases that match TRBD2. The CDR3 covers 15 residues. The V gene's germline CDR1 is LGHDT and CDR2 YNNKEL (reference sequence). Trimming cost V 4 bases and J 4 bases; bases outside gene matches: 7. CDR3 protein: CASSRSGRGADTQYF. The CDR3 DNA reads TGTGCCAGCAGCCGCAGTGGGCGGGGGGCAGATACGCAGTATTTT.

This clone was recorded a few times. The V and J genes are TRBV28 and TRBJ1-1; D remains ambiguous. This CDR3 contains 15 residues. The germline V gene has CDR1 MDHEN and CDR2 SYDVKM. Trimming stripped 2 bases from V and 1 base from J, with 11 bases between. In nucleotides, the CDR3 is TGTGCCAGCAGTTTAATTTCGCGATCGAACACTGAAGCTTTCTTT. Translating gives CASSLISRSNTEAFF.

The chain couples TRBV11-1 to TRBJ1-2, with D possibly being TRBD1 (6 bases). Germline values: CDR1 SGHAT, CDR2 FQDESV (reference sequence). CDR3 length: 14 amino acids. V lost 2 bases, J lost 7 bases, and 14 bases lay in between. The chain's CDR3 is CASSLSTGAGGYTF. CDR3 DNA: TGTGCCAGCAGCTTATCGACAGGTGCGGGTGGCTACACCTTC.

The rearrangement joins TRBV2 to TRBJ2-7; 7 nucleotides align to TRBD1. Germline V gene lookup returns CDR1 SNHLY and CDR2 FYNNEI. The CDR3 sequence is 13 residues long. Trimming took 8 bases from V and 6 from J; bases not matched to a gene: 10. The CDR3, as DNA: TGTGCCAGCTTAGCAGGGGGTCAGCGCGAGCAGTACTTC. As protein: CASLAGGQREQYF.

This rearrangement joins TRBV18 to TRBJ1-2; tentative D call: TRBD1 (6 bases). Germline loops: CDR1 KGHSH, CDR2 LQKENI. This CDR3 has 17 residues. The V gene lost 1 base and the J gene lost 8 bases, with 23 bases spanning the gap. The CDR3 nucleotides read TGTGCCAGCTCACCACGGTTGGGGGCGACTGGTACTGACGGCTACACCTTC. Its translation: CASSPRLGATGTDGYTF. The full variable domain, with the rest looked up from reference TRBV18 and TRBJ1-2, is NAGVMQNPRHLVRRRGQEARLRCSPMKGHSHVYWYRQLPEEGLKFMVYLQKENIIDESGMPKERFSAEFPKEGPSILRIQQVVRGDSAAYFCASSPRLGATGTDGYTFGSGTRLTVV.

The chain employs TRBV7-2 and TRBJ2-3; 10 nucleotides line up with TRBD1. The V segment lost 5 bases and the J segment 3 bases; nucleotides outside the gene matches: 2. This CDR3 contains 14 residues. The V gene's germline CDR1 is SGHTA and CDR2 FQGNSA. Here the CDR3 reads CASSQGQGTDTQYF. Written as DNA, the CDR3 is TGTGCCAGCAGCCAGGGACAGGGGACAGATACGCAGTATTTT.

CDR3 loop: CASSIGRSNTEAFF. Here the CDR3 DNA reads TGTGCCAGTAGTATAGGCAGATCGAACACTGAAGCTTTCTTT. The gene calls are TRBV19 and TRBJ1-1, with D unclear. The CDR3 contains 14 residues. V was clipped by 1 base and J by 1 base, with 7 bases between them. Germline assignment: CDR1 LNHDA and CDR2 SQIVND (reference sequence).

V is TRBV6-2 or TRBV6-3 and J is TRBJ2-1; 8 bases agree with TRBD2. V gave up 0 bases and J gave up 10 bases; unmatched junction bases: 14. Germline V gene sequence: CDR1 MNHEY, CDR2 SVGEGT. The CDR3 covers 17 residues. The CDR3 reads CASSYSRERGYTGEQFF. CDR3 DNA: TGTGCCAGCAGTTACTCTCGGGAGCGGGGGTACACCGGCGAGCAGTTCTTC.

The V and J genes are TRBV9 and TRBJ2-3; 8 positions agree with TRBD2. The CDR3 is 14 amino acids. Germline V gene lookup returns CDR1 SGDLS and CDR2 YYNGEE. V lost 5 bases and J lost 3; bases outside the gene matches: 5. CDR3 sequence reads: CASSREGVTDTQYF. The CDR3, as DNA: TGTGCCAGCAGTCGGGAGGGAGTAACAGATACGCAGTATTTT.

The chain joins TRBV27 to TRBJ2-7; D possibly corresponds to TRBD2 (6 bases). Germline V gene data show CDR1 as MNHEY and CDR2 as SMNVEV (reference sequence). The CDR3 runs to 13 residues. Trimming removed 7 bases at V and 4 bases at J, with 14 bases between. The CDR3 sequence is CASKAAGTYEQYF. The CDR3 DNA follows: TGTGCCAGCAAGGCGGCGGGGACGTACGAGCAGTACTTC.

This clone was observed a few times. The chain combines TRBV5-1 with TRBJ1-4, with 8 positions matching TRBD1. The CDR3 length is 16 residues. Germline V gives CDR1 SGHRS, CDR2 YFSETQ. Unmatched junction bases numbered 8, after V lost 4 bases and J lost 3 bases. The CDR3 DNA is TGCGCCAGCAGCCACGGGGACAGGACCTCTAATGAAAAACTGTTTTTT. Amino acid sequence: CASSHGDRTSNEKLFF.

V is TRBV7-3 and J is TRBJ2-1; 10 bases align to TRBD1. Germline V gene lookup returns CDR1 SGHTA and CDR2 FQGTGA. The J segment lost 9 bases and the V segment lost 3 bases, leaving 11 bases of the junction unmatched. The CDR3 consists of 16 residues. Here the CDR3 reads CASSLGDRGLYGEQFF. The CDR3 DNA reads as TGTGCCAGCAGCTTGGGGGACAGGGGCCTTTACGGTGAGCAGTTCTTC.

The chain employs TRBV7-8 and TRBJ2-1, with unresolved D. The CDR3 has 19 residues. The germline V gene encodes CDR1 SGHVS and CDR2 FQNEAQ. The V gene lost 7 bases and the J gene lost 0 bases, with 25 bases spanning the gap. CDR3 DNA: TGTGCCAGCAACTGGCGGCGGATGACCCGATCGAGCTCCTACAATGAGCAGTTCTTC. It is translated as CASNWRRMTRSSSYNEQFF.

The CDR3 reads CASSLRGLYSNQPQHF. The CDR3 DNA is TGTGCCAGCAGCTTAAGGGGGCTCTATAGCAATCAGCCCCAGCATTTT. The chain links TRBV5-6 to TRBJ1-5; TRBD1 matches at 7 bases. V lost 2 bases to trimming and J lost 0 bases; unmatched junction nucleotides: 5. The CDR3 totals 16 residues. CDR1 and CDR2 from the germline V gene are SGHDT and YYEEEE. Full variable domain (missing parts from reference TRBV5-6 and TRBJ1-5): DAGVTQSPTHLIKTRGQQVTLRCSPKSGHDTVSWYQQALGQGPQFIFQYYEEEERQRGNFPDRFSGHQFPNYSSELNVNALLLGDSALYLCASSLRGLYSNQPQHFGDGTRLSIL.

The chain uses TRBV28 and TRBJ2-6; TRBD1 is a possible D gene (7 bases). V shed 2 bases and J shed 0 bases, with 11 bases lying between them. The CDR3 has 17 amino acids. Germline V gene sequence: CDR1 MDHEN, CDR2 SYDVKM. The CDR3 protein is CASSLAGQFSGANVLTF. The CDR3 DNA is TGTGCCAGCAGTTTAGCGGGACAGTTCTCTGGGGCCAACGTCCTGACTTTC.

The gene calls are TRBV18 and TRBJ1-2; D is unclear. CDR3 length: 14 amino acids. Trimming took 0 bases from V and 9 from J, leaving 14 bases between them. Germline CDR1 KGHSH, CDR2 LQKENI. CDR3 nucleotides: TGTGCCAGCTCACCACCGCAGAGGACCGGGAGCTACACCTTC. Its translation is CASSPPQRTGSYTF.

The chain links TRBV11-2 to TRBJ1-5, with D perhaps TRBD1 (6 bases). V gave up 4 bases and J gave up 4 bases, with 14 bases separating them. The length of the CDR3 is 15 residues. Germline CDR1 is SGHAT and CDR2 is FQNNGV. The CDR3 sequence: CASSWGLERNQPQHF. Here the CDR3 DNA reads TGTGCCAGCAGCTGGGGGCTGGAGCGGAATCAGCCCCAGCATTTT.

The chain is built from TRBV12-3 or TRBV12-4 and TRBJ1-5; D is uncertain. V lost 3 bases, J lost 0 bases, and 3 bases lay in between. CDR3 length: 13 residues. CDR3 DNA sequence: TGTGCCAGCAGTTTCAGTAGCAATCAGCCCCAGCATTTT. This gives the protein CASSFSSNQPQHF.

This clone was picked up a small number of times. The sample holds other DNA sequences that translate to the same CDR3. The rearrangement joins TRBV3-1 (or the pseudogene TRBV3-2) to TRBJ1-2, with a weak D call TRBD1 (5 bases). The CDR3 contains 15 residues. Per germline, CDR1 LGHDT and CDR2 YNNKEL (reference sequence). The V and J ends lost 1 base and 2 bases respectively, with 11 bases between them. In DNA, the CDR3 is TGTGCCAGCAGCCAAGCCGGGGGGGGGAACTATGGCTACACCTTC. It is translated as CASSQAGGGNYGYTF.

This rearrangement joins TRBV5-4 to TRBJ2-3; TRBD1 matches at 11 bases. This CDR3 has 14 amino acids. V lost 5 bases to trimming and J lost 3 bases; unmatched junction nucleotides: 2. Germline V CDR1 and CDR2: SGHNT, YYREEE (reference sequence). The CDR3 nucleotides are TGTGCCAGCAGGCGGGACAGGGGGACAGATACGCAGTATTTT. The encoded protein is CASRRDRGTDTQYF.

As to this clone: Within the sample, other DNA sequences also encode this same CDR3. The chain uses TRBV5-1 and TRBJ1-4; possibly TRBD1 for D (5 bases). The germline V and J ends were trimmed by 0 bases and 4 bases, with 10 bases remaining between them. The germline V gene has CDR1 SGHRS and CDR2 YFSETQ. This CDR3 spans 15 amino acids. This chain's CDR3 is CASSLAGQGNEKLFF. CDR3 sequence (DNA): TGCGCCAGCAGCTTGGCCGGGCAGGGTAATGAAAAACTGTTTTTT.